The 17 T cell receptor beta chains below all came from one sample that was sequenced in a study of blood T cell repertoires in COVID-19. Measured with immunoSEQ multiplex PCR; TCRdb has only the in-frame clones, and not every one. The table includes 100,000 to 150,000 clones, approximately 90% detected once. Sequencing was performed on peripheral blood. All receptors come from a man aged 35 to 55 with acute or convalescent COVID-19.

This chain connects TRBV7-8 to TRBJ1-5; D might be TRBD1 (5 bases). There are 15 residues in the CDR3. Germline CDR1 reads SGHVS; CDR2 reads FQNEAQ. Trimming removed 4 bases from V and 3 bases from J, with 13 bases in between. The CDR3 DNA follows: TGTGCCAGCAGCTCGATGGCAGGGTACAATCAGCCCCAGCATTTT. Protein: CASSSMAGYNQPQHF.

The CDR3 region is CASSRGGKYEQYF. The CDR3, as DNA: TGCGCCAGCAGCCGCGGAGGGAAGTACGAGCAGTACTTC. The V call is TRBV4-3, the J call TRBJ2-7; D is perhaps TRBD2 (6 bases). V shed 4 bases and J shed 4 bases, with 11 bases lying between them. CDR1 LGHNA and CDR2 YSLEER come from the germline V gene. The CDR3 loop spans 13 amino acids.

The V and J genes are TRBV6-2 or TRBV6-3 and TRBJ1-5; TRBD1 is a possible D gene (5 bases). CDR1 and CDR2 (germline): MNHEY, SVGEGT. V was shortened by 2 bases and J by 3 bases, with 14 bases between the two germline ends. The CDR3 sequence is 16 residues long. The CDR3 protein is CASSYVPGGTNQPQHF. The CDR3 coding sequence is TGTGCCAGCAGTTACGTCCCCGGGGGTACCAATCAGCCCCAGCATTTT.

The genes are TRBV7-2 and TRBJ1-4, with a possible D match to TRBD1 (6 bases). CDR1 SGHTA and CDR2 FQGNSA come from the germline V gene. Trimming cost V 4 bases and J 7 bases, with 16 bases left between them. This CDR3 is 15 amino acids long. For the CDR3, the DNA is TGTGCCAGCAGCTGGGGAGGGGGTAGGAGTGAAAAACTGTTTTTT. Translating gives CASSWGGGRSEKLFF.

The chain couples TRBV19 to TRBJ1-2; perhaps TRBD1 as D (5 bases). The CDR3 runs 13 residues. The ends were cut back, 5 bases at V and 8 bases at J, with 15 bases in the middle. CDR1 is LNHDA, CDR2 SQIVND, per germline (reference sequence). The CDR3 bases are TGTGCCAGTAGTCCCGGAAGGGGTGGCGGCTACACCTTC. Its translation is CASSPGRGGGYTF.

The chain links TRBV29-1 to TRBJ1-2; the match to TRBD1 covers 11 bases. V was pared by 6 bases and J by 7 bases, with 7 bases of the junction left unmatched. Germline CDR1 is SQVTM and CDR2 is ANQGSEA. The CDR3 sequence is 13 residues long. For the CDR3, the DNA is TGCAGCGTATACGGACAGGGGGCGGGTGGCTACACCTTC. It translates to CSVYGQGAGGYTF.

The chain employs TRBV9 and TRBJ1-3; D gene uncertain. The V end was cut by 1 base, the J end by 0 bases, with 8 bases between. Germline CDR1 reads SGDLS; CDR2 reads YYNGEE. The CDR3 length is 15 residues. In DNA form, the CDR3 reads TGTGCCAGCAGCGTATCCGGGGTCTCTGGAAACACCATATATTTT. This encodes CASSVSGVSGNTIYF.

The chain recombines TRBV30 with TRBJ1-6; D remains ambiguous. The CDR3 covers 13 residues. Deletions cut 7 bases from V and 5 bases from J, with 12 bases between. The germline V gene has CDR1 GTSNPN and CDR2 SVGIG (reference sequence). The CDR3 protein is CALTQMDNSPLHF. The CDR3 region has the DNA TGTGCCTTGACACAGATGGATAATTCACCCCTCCACTTT. The full variable domain, its missing parts supplied by reference TRBV30 and TRBJ1-6, is SQTIHQWPATLVQPVGSPLSLECTVEGTSNPNLYWYRQAAGRGLQLLFYSVGIGQISSEVPQNLSASRPQDRQFILSSKKLLLSDSGFYLCALTQMDNSPLHFGNGTRLTVT.

V and J are TRBV6-5 and TRBJ2-1; no definite D call. Germline CDR1 reads MNHEY; CDR2 reads SVGAGI. Between the trimmed V and J ends, which lost 3 bases and 5 bases, there was a span of 2 bases. CDR3 size: 11 residues. The CDR3 spells CASSYNNEQFF. DNA of the CDR3: TGTGCCAGCAGTTATAACAATGAGCAGTTCTTC.

The chain combines TRBV10-2 with TRBJ1-5; possibly TRBD1 for D (6 bases). Germline V gives CDR1 WSHSY, CDR2 SAAADI. Trimming took 0 bases from V and 2 from J, leaving 8 bases between them. The CDR3 runs 15 residues. The CDR3 here is CASSESRQGNQPQHF. In DNA, the CDR3 is TGCGCCAGCAGTGAGTCGAGACAGGGCAATCAGCCCCAGCATTTT.

This clone was recorded a few times. The gene calls are TRBV18 and TRBJ1-2; D perhaps matches TRBD1 (6 bases). With 3 bases removed from V and 6 bases from J, the gap between germline ends came to 11 bases. The CDR3 is 13 amino acids. From germline, CDR1 is KGHSH and CDR2 LQKENI. This CDR3 is CASSPRDKDGYTF. CDR3 DNA sequence: TGTGCCAGCTCACCTCGGGACAAAGATGGCTACACCTTC.

The genes are TRBV6-5 and TRBJ1-2, with D hard to call. The germline CDR1 and CDR2 sequences are MNHEY and SVGAGI. The CDR3 contains 13 residues. The V gene lost 8 bases and the J gene lost 8 bases, with 18 bases spanning the gap. The CDR3 DNA is TGTGCCAGCCGAAGGGCCGCTGGGGAGGGCTACACCTTC. Protein sequence: CASRRAAGEGYTF.

This rearrangement joins TRBV4-2 to TRBJ1-6, with TRBD1 matching over 7 bases. Germline values: CDR1 LGHNA, CDR2 YNFKEQ. Germline trimming cut 0 bases from V and 9 bases from J; bases unmatched to any gene: 8. The CDR3 extends over 16 amino acids. The CDR3 region is CASSQDSDRVVSPLHF. The CDR3 DNA follows: TGTGCCAGCAGCCAAGATAGCGACAGGGTGGTTTCACCCCTCCACTTT.

In its sample, this clone was seen a few times. The chain recombines TRBV19 with TRBJ1-5; possible D gene TRBD1, 6 bases. The CDR3 contains 15 residues. Trimming removed 5 bases from V and 3 bases from J, with 14 bases in between. Germline V gene data show CDR1 as LNHDA and CDR2 as SQIVND (reference sequence). The CDR3 bases are TGTGCCAGTAGTGGCAAAACAGGGTTCAATCAGCCCCAGCATTTT. It encodes CASSGKTGFNQPQHF.

The chain carries TRBV5-6 and TRBJ1-5; D is unclear. Germline loops: CDR1 SGHDT, CDR2 YYEEEE. The V end was cut by 4 bases, the J end by 7 bases, with 12 bases between. This CDR3 comprises 13 residues. Here the CDR3 reads CASSRYGGQPQHF. The CDR3 DNA sequence: TGTGCCAGCAGCCGATATGGCGGGCAGCCCCAGCATTTT.

The chain links TRBV19 to TRBJ2-3, with D unclear. Trimming pared 3 bases from V and 0 bases from J, leaving 7 bases between. The CDR3 spans 14 residues. Germline CDR1 is LNHDA and CDR2 is SQIVND (reference sequence). The CDR3 DNA sequence: TGTGCCAGTAGTATGTACGGGAGCACAGATACGCAGTATTTT. Its translation is CASSMYGSTDTQYF.

This rearrangement joins TRBV6-6 to TRBJ2-1, with 11 positions matching TRBD2. CDR1 MNHNY and CDR2 SVGAGI come from the germline V gene (reference sequence). The J segment lost 9 bases and the V segment lost 5 bases, leaving 3 bases of the junction unmatched. CDR3 length equals 13 residues. The CDR3 DNA reads TGTGCCAGCAGTGGGACTAGCGGAAGTGAGCAGTTCTTC. Amino acids: CASSGTSGSEQFF.